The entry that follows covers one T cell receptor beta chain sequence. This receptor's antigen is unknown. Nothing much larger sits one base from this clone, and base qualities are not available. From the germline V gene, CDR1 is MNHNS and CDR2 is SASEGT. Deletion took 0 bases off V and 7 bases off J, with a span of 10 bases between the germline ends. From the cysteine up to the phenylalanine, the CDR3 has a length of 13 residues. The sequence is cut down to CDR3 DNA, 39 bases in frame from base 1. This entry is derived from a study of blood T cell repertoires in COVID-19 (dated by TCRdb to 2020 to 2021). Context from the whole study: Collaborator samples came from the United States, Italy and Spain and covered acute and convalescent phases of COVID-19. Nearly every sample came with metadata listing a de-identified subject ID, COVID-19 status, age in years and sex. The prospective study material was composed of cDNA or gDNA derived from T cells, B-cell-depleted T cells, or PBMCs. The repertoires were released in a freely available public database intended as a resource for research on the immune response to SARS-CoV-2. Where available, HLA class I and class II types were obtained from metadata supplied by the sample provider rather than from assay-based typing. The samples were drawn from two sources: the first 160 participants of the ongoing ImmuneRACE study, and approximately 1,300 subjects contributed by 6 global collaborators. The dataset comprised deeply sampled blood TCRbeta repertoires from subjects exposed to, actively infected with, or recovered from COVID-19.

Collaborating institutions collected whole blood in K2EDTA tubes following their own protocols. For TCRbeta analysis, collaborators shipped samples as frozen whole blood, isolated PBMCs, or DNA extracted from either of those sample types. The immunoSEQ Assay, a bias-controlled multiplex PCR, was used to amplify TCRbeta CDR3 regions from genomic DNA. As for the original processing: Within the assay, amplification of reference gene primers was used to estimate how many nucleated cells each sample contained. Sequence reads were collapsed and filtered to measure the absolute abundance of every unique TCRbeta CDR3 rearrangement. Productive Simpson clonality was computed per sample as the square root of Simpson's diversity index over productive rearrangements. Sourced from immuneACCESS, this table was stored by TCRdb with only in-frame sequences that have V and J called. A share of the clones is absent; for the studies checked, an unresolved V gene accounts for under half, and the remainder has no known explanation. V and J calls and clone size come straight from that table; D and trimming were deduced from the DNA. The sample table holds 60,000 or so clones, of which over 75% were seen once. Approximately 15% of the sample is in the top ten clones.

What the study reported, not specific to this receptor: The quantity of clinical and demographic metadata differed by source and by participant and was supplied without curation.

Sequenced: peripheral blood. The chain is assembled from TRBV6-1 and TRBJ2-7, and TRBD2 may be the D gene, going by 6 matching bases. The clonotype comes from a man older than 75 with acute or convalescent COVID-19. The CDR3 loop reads CASSEAGRGEQYF. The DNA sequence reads TGTGCCAGCAGTGAAGCAGGCCGGGGGGAGCAGTACTTC.